This T cell receptor (beta chain) was sequenced during a study of control samples from healthy donors and cancer patients. The data were produced by immunoSEQ multiplex PCR, yet TCRdb's version contains in-frame clones alone and is incomplete. The table records approximately 12,000 clones, approximately 93% of them present only once. V was pared by 3 bases and J by 2 bases, with 8 bases between. The V gene's germline CDR1 is SGHAT and CDR2 FQNNGV. The length of the CDR3 is 13 residues. This clonotype was sampled from a man aged 65-85 years with head and neck cancer. Material for sequencing was PBMCs. The J gene is TRBJ2-7, the V gene TRBV11-2; D perhaps matches TRBD2 (6 bases). CDR3 loop: CASSFSGAYEQYF. CDR3 DNA sequence: TGTGCCAGCAGCTTTTCGGGGGCCTACGAGCAGTACTTC.